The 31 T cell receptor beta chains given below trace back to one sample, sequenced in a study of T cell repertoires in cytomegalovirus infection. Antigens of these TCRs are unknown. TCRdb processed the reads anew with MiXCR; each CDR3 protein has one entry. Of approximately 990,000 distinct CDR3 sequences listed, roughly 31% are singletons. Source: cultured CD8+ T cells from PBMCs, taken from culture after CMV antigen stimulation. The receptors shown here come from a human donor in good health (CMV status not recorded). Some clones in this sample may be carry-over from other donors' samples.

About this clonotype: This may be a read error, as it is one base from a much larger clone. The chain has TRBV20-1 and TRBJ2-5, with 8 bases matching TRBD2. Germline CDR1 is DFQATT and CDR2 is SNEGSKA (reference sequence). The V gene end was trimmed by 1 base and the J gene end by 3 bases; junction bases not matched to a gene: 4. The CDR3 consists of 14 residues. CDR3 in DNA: TGCAGTGCTAGAGGGACTAGCAGGAAAGAGACCCAGTACTTC. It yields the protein CSARGTSRKETQYF.

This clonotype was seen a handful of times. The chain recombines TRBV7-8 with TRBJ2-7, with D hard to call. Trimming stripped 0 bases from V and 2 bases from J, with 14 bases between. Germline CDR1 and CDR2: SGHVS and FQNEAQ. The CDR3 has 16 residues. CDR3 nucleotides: TGTGCCAGCAGCTTAGCGCAGGTGGCAGACACCTACGAGCAGTACGTC. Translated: CASSLAQVADTYEQYV.

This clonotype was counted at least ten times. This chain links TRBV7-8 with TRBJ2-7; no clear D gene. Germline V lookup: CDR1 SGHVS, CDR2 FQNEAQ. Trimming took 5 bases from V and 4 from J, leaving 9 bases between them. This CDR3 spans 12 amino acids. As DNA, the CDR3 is TGTGCCAGCAGCCCGCCCGGGTACGAGCAGTACGTC. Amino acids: CASSPPGYEQYV.

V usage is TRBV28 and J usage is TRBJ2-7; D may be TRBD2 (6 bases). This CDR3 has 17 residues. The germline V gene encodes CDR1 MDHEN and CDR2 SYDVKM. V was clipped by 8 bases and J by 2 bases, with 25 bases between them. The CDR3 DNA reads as TGTGCCAGCTGTTCGAAGGGGAGGTCGTCGGCAACCTACGAGCAGTACGTC. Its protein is CASCSKGRSSATYEQYV.

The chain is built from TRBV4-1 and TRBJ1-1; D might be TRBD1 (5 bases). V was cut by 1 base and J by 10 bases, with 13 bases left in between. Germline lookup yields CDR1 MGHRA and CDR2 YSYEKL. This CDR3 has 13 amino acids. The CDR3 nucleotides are TGCGCCAGCAGCCAAGGCACAGGTGACGGAGCTTTCTTT. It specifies CASSQGTGDGAFF.

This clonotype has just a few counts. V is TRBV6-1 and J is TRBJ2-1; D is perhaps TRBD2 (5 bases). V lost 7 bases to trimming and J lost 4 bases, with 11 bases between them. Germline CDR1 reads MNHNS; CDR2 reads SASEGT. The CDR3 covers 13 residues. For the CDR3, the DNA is TGTGCCAGCACCCCCGGGAAGTACAATGAGCAGTTCTTC. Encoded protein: CASTPGKYNEQFF.

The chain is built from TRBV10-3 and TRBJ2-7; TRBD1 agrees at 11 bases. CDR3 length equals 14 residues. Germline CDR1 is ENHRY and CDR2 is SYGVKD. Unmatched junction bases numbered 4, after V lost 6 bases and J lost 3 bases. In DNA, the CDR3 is TGTGCCATCAGGACCGGGACAGGGGGCTACGAGCAGTACTTC. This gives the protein CAIRTGTGGYEQYF.

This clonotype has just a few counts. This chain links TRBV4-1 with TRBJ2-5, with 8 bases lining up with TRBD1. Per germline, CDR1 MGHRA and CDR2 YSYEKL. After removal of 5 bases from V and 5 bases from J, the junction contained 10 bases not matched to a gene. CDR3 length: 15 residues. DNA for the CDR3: TGCGCCAGCAGCGTCAGGGACAGGCTCGGGGAGACCCAGTACTTC. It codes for CASSVRDRLGETQYF.

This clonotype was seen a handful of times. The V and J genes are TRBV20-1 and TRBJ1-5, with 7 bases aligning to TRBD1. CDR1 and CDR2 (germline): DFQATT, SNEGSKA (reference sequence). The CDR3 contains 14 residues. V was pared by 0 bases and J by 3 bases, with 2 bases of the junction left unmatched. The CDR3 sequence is CSAREGGPNQPQHF. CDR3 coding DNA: TGCAGTGCTAGAGAAGGGGGCCCCAATCAGCCCCAGCATTTT.

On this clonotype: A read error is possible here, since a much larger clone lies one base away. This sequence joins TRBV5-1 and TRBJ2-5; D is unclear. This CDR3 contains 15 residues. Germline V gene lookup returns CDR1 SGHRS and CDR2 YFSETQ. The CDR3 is CASNLAAPTQETQYF. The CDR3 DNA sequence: TGCGCCAGCAACTTGGCCGCACCTACCCAAGAGACCCAGTACTTC.

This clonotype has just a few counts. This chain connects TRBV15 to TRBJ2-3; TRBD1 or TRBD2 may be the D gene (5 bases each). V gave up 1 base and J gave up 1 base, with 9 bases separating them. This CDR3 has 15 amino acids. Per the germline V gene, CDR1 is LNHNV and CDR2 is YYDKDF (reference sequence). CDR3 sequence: CATSRGLGGTDTQYF. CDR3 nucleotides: TGTGCCACCAGCAGAGGGCTGGGGGGCACAGATACGCAGTATTTT. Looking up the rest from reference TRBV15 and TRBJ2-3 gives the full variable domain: DAMVIQNPRYQVTQFGKPVTLSCSQTLNHNVMYWYQQKSSQAPKLLFHYYDKDFNNEADTPDNFQSRRPNTSFCFLDIRSPGLGDTAMYLCATSRGLGGTDTQYFGPGTRLTVL.

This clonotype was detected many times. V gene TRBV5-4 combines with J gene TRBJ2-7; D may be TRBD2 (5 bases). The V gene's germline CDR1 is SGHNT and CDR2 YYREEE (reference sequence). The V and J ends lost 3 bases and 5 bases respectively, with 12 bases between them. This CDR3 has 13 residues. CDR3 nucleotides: TGTGCCAGCAGCTGGGAGTTGGGAAACGAGCAGTACGTC. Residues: CASSWELGNEQYV.

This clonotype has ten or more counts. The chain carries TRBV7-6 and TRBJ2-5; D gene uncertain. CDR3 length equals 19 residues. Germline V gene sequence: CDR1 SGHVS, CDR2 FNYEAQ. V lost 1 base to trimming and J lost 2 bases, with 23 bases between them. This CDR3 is CASSLVRPRDTILQETQYF. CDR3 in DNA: TGTGCCAGCAGCTTAGTGAGACCCCGAGACACCATACTTCAAGAGACCCAGTACTTC.

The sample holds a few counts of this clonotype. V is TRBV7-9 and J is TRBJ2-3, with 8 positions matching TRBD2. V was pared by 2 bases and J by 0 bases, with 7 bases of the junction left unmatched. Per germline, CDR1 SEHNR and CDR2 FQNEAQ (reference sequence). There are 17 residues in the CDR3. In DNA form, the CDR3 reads TGTGCCAGCAGCTTACCTCCGGGGGGGTCTAGCACAGATACGCAGTATTTT. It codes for CASSLPPGGSSTDTQYF.

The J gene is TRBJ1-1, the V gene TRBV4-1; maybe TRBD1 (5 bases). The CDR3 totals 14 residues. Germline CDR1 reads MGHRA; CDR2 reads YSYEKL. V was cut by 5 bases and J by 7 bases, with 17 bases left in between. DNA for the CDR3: TGCGCCAGCAGCGCTATCGGGGGGACGGGTGAAGCTTTCTTT. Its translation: CASSAIGGTGEAFF.

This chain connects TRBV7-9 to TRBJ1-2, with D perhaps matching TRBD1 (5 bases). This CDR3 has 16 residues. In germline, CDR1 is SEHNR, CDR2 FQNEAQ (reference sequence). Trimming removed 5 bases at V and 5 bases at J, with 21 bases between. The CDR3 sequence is CASSLTITQGAYGYTF. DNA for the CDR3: TGTGCCAGCAGCCTGACCATCACTCAGGGAGCATATGGCTACACCTTC.

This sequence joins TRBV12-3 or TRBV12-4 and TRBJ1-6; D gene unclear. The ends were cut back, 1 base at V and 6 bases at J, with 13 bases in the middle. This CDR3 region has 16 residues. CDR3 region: CASSLGSPRLNSPLHF. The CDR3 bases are TGTGCCAGCAGTTTAGGAAGTCCACGGCTTAATTCACCCCTCCACTTT.

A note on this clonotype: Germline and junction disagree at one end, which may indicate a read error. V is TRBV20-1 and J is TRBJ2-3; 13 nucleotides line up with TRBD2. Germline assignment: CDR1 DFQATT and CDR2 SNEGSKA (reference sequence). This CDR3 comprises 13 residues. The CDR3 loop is CSTSGGAKDTQYF. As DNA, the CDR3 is TGCAGTACTAGCGGGGGGGCGAAAGATACGCAGTATTTT.

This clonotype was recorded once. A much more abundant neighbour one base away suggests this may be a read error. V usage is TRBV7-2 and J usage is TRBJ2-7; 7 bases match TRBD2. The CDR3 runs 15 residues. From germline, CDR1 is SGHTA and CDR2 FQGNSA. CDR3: CASSLVPGGANEQCF. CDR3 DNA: TGTGCCAGCAGCTTAGTACCGGGGGGAGCTAACGAGCAGTGCTTC. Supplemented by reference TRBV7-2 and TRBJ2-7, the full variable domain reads GAGVSQSPSNKVTEKGKDVELRCDPISGHTALYWYRQSLGQGLEFLIYFQGNSAPDKSGLPSDRFSAERTGGSVSTLTIQRTQQEDSAVYLCASSLVPGGANEQCFGPGTRLTVT.

DNA for the CDR3: TGTGCCAGCAGCTTAGGTAGCGGGAGAGTCCTCCAGGATGGCTACACCTTC. This gives the protein CASSLGSGRVLQDGYTF. The genes are TRBV7-9 and TRBJ1-2; D not certain. From germline, CDR1 is SEHNR and CDR2 FQNEAQ (reference sequence). The CDR3 is 17 residues long. Trimming took 1 base from V and 6 from J, leaving 21 bases between them.

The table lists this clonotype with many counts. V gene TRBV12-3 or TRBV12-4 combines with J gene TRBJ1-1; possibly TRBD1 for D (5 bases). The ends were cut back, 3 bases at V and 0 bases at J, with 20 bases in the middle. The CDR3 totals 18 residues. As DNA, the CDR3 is TGTGCCAGCAGTTTCGTTGTCCGGGGGGGGAGGATGAACACTGAAGCTTTCTTT. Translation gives CASSFVVRGGRMNTEAFF.

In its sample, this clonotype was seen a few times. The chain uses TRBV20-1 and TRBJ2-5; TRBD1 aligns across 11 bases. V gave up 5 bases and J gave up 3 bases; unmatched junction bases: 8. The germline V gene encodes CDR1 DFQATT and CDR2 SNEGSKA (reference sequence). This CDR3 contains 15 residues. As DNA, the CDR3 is TGCAGTGCTCCAAGACGGGGACAGGGGGAAGAGACCCAGTACTTC. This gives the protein CSAPRRGQGEETQYF.

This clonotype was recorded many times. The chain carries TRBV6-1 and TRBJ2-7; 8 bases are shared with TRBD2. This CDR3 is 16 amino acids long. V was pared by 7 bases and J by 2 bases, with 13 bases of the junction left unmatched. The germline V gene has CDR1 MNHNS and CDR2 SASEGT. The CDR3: CASTHMTSEYPYEQYF. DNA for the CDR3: TGTGCCAGCACCCATATGACTAGCGAGTATCCCTACGAGCAGTACTTC.

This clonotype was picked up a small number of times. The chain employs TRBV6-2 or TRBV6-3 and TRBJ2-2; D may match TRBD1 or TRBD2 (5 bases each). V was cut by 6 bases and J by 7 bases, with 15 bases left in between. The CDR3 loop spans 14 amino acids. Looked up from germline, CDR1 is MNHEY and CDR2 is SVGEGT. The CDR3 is CASSRGVDRGELFF. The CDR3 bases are TGTGCCAGCAGCCGAGGGGTGGACCGCGGGGAGCTGTTTTTT.

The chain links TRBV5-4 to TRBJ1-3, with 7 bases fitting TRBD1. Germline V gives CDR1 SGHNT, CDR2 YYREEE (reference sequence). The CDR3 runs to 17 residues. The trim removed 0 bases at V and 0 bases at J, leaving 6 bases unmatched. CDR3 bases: TGTGCCAGCAGCTTGGTGTCAGGGGGAAGCTCTGGAAACACCATATATTTT. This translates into CASSLVSGGSSGNTIYF.

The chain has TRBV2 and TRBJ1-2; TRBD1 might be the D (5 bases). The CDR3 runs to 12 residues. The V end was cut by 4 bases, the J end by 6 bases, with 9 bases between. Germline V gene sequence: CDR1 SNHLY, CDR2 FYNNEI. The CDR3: CASSGGEDGYTF. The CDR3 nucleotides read TGTGCCAGCAGTGGGGGGGAAGATGGCTACACCTTC.

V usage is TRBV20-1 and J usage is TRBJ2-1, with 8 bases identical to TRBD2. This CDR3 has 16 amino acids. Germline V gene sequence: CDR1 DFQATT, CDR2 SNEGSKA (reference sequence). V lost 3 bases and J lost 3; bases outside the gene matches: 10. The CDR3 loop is CSASLLGAGDYNEQFF. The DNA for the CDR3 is TGCAGTGCTAGCCTGTTGGGAGCGGGGGACTACAATGAGCAGTTCTTC.

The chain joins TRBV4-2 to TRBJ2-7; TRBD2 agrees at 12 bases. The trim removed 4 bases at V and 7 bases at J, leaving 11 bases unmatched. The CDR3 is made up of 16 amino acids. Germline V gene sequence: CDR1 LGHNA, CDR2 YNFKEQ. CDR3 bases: TGTGCCAGCAGCCCCGAACGAGGACTAGCGGGGCTTGAGCAGTACTTC. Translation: CASSPERGLAGLEQYF.

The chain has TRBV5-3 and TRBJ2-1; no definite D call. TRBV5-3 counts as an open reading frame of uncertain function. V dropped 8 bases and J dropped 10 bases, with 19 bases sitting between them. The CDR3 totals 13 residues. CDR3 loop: CASIPAGSLEQFF. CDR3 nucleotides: TGTGCCAGCATCCCCGCCGGGTCTCTGGAGCAGTTCTTC.

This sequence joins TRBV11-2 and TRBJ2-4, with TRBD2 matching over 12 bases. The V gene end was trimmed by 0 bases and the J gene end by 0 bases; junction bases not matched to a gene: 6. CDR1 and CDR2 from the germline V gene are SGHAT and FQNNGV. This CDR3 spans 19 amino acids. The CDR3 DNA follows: TGTGCCAGCAGCTTAGATGAGCTAGCGGGGGGGCTAGCCAAAAACATTCAGTACTTC. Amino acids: CASSLDELAGGLAKNIQYF.

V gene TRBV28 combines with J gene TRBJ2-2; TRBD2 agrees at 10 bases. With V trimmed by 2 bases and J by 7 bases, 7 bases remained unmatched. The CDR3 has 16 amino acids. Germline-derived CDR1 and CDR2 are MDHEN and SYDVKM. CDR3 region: CASSLLAGVRSGELFF. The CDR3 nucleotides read TGTGCCAGCAGTTTACTAGCGGGGGTCCGAAGCGGGGAGCTGTTTTTT.